These T cell receptor beta chains were read from a single sample in a study of blood T cell repertoires in COVID-19. The method was immunoSEQ multiplex PCR; TCRdb's version includes in-frame clones alone and lacks a portion of them. The table records roughly 190,000 clones, 86% of them present only once. Sequencing was carried out using PBMCs or T cells enriched from blood (not recorded which). The source of these receptors is a middle-aged woman in a cohort exposed to, infected with or recovered from COVID-19 (not recorded which). Each CDR3 is given without its conserved first and last residue.

len,v_gene,CDR3aa
13,TRBV9,ASSVVGGGNYGYT
13,TRBV4-1,ASSQDTRLRTEAF
14,TRBV5-1,ASRPLDRGRHYGYT
18,TRBV5-1,ASSSLAGVADSTSYNEQF
17,TRBV27,ASSSSGGFLAGVWYEQF
12,TRBV30,AYTGSDGANVLT
16,TRBV4-1,ASSQDVRTTMRNNEQF
13,TRBV28,ASSLWGAGNQPQH
13,TRBV5-4,ASSQHPGTYYEQY
16,TRBV27,ASSSLFGQGAGNTEAF
12,TRBV21-1,ASSKNVLQETQY
13,TRBV5-3,ARSLHRRANEKLF
11,TRBV6-5,ASSRAGPQPQH
12,TRBV6-5,ASVRLQGNQPQH
13,TRBV11-2,ASSLEYGQFYGYT
12,TRBV2,ASRNGGSNQPQH
15,TRBV4-2,ASSYQQGDLSNYGYT
15,TRBV7-9,ASSPSSLGRVNYGYT
11,TRBV4-2,ASSPSRNQPQH
13,TRBV18,ASSQTSGRSDTQY
10,TRBV11-2,ASSSDSPEQF
11,TRBV2,ASKRGRNNEQF
14,TRBV3-1/TRBV3-2,ASSKQVYSIYNEQF
13,TRBV7-8,ASSLTSGAQETQY
12,TRBV19,ASSFTGPGTEAF
9,TRBV19,ASSLYYGYT
13,TRBV3-1/TRBV3-2,ASSQGTRDSYEQY
11,TRBV9,ASGSGSYDTQY
14,TRBV4-1,ASSQDRSRGLWGYT
12,TRBV19,ASSIGTASYEQY
15,TRBV5-1,ASSRKPPGGGVTEAF
12,TRBV10-2,ASSEGPGQETQY
14,TRBV15,ATSRDLGLAGGEQY
10,TRBV24-1,ATSSRGGEQF
13,TRBV10-1,ASSESGGGQETKY
13,TRBV5-1,ASSLLTGTNEKLF
13,TRBV5-1,ASSLARTGSYGYT
16,TRBV13,ASSLGPGSPTNTGELF
13,TRBV19,ASRTVDSYNEKLF
13,TRBV4-1,ASSQWASGAYEQY
15,TRBV18,ASSPRGGGSSYNEQF
12,TRBV28,ASSDSGRGSPLH
13,TRBV11-2,ASSLEYGQAYEQY
15,TRBV14,ASSHLLNTGTDSPLH
12,TRBV5-5,ASSFHSGSYEQY
12,TRBV5-5,ASSLLESNQPQH
11,TRBV15,ATSRDRDYGYT
12,TRBV7-9,ASSSTGAQPGLF
14,TRBV6-5,ASSYDRRAGGNTIY
9,TRBV18,AGDRGQPQH